The 25 T cell receptor beta chains below come from one sample, sequenced in a study of T-cell reconstitution after alpha-beta-depleted transplantation in children. A library of TCRbeta sequences, prepared with unique molecular identifiers, was generated. TCRdb reanalysed the PCR reads using MiXCR and keeps one entry per CDR3 protein. The sample lists roughly 220,000 distinct CDR3 sequences, 7% to 9% occurring once. This specimen consisted of PBMCs, mostly from graft donor cells, obtained 360 days after TCRalphabeta/CD19-depleted stem cell transplant. These receptors all stem from a male patient between 2 and 15 years old who had a stem cell transplant for acute myeloid leukemia, so the T cells may come from the graft donor.

This clonotype was seen many times. The chain employs TRBV7-9 and TRBJ1-1; no reliable D call. CDR3 length: 12 residues. V lost 8 bases to trimming and J lost 1 base, with 8 bases between them. CDR1 is SEHNR, CDR2 FQNEAQ, per germline (reference sequence). The CDR3 here is CASRGGNTEAFF. CDR3 DNA: TGTGCCAGCCGCGGAGGGAACACTGAAGCTTTCTTT.

This chain links TRBV5-1 with TRBJ2-2; D gene uncertain. The germline gives CDR1 SGHRS, CDR2 YFSETQ. Trimming shortened V by 4 bases and J by 3 bases, and 10 bases separated the two germline ends. The CDR3 is made up of 14 amino acids. CDR3: CASSLDIYTGELFF. CDR3 in DNA: TGCGCCAGCAGCCTTGACATTTACACCGGGGAGCTGTTTTTT.

This clonotype showed up many times. J is TRBJ2-4 and V is TRBV10-3; D is possibly TRBD1 (5 bases). Germline V gene lookup returns CDR1 ENHRY and CDR2 SYGVKD. The ends were cut back, 5 bases at V and 8 bases at J, with 13 bases in the middle. The CDR3 has 13 residues. The CDR3 coding sequence is TGTGCCATCAGTTCAGGGATTACGGACATTCAGTACTTC. It codes for CAISSGITDIQYF.

The J gene is TRBJ1-2, the V gene TRBV4-1; no firm D call. V lost 3 bases and J lost 2, with 10 bases in between. This CDR3 region has 14 residues. Germline assignment: CDR1 MGHRA and CDR2 YSYEKL. CDR3 sequence reads: CASSQMGKNYGYTF. Written as DNA, the CDR3 is TGCGCCAGCAGCCAGATGGGGAAAAACTATGGCTACACCTTC.

This clonotype occurred a few times. This CDR3 reads CASSSRFRGQPQHF. CDR3 nucleotide sequence: TGTGCCAGCAGTTCCCGTTTTAGGGGTCAGCCCCAGCATTTT. The chain joins TRBV12-3 or TRBV12-4 to TRBJ1-5; weak D call: TRBD1 (5 bases). Trimming shortened V by 4 bases and J by 6 bases, and 13 bases separated the two germline ends. The length of the CDR3 is 14 residues.

This clonotype has just a few counts. A read error is likely, as this CDR3 ends without the conserved phenylalanine or tryptophan. The CDR3 reads CASSTSWTTRAEAFC. In DNA, the CDR3 is TGTGCCAGCAGTACCAGCTGGACAACCAGGGCTGAAGCTTTCTGT. The V gene is TRBV6-1, the J gene TRBJ1-1; TRBD1 might be the D (5 bases). CDR3 length equals 15 residues. V dropped 5 bases and J dropped 6 bases, with 19 bases sitting between them. Germline values: CDR1 MNHNS, CDR2 SASEGT.

Only a few counts were recorded for this clonotype. The chain links TRBV20-1 to TRBJ2-1; 10 bases agree with TRBD2. This CDR3 contains 18 residues. V lost 0 bases and J lost 1; bases outside the gene matches: 9. CDR1 is DFQATT and CDR2 is SNEGSKA in the germline V gene (reference sequence). The CDR3 coding sequence is TGCAGTGCTAGAGATATTGGGCTAGCGGGGGAGTCCTACAATGAGCAGTTCTTC. Protein product: CSARDIGLAGESYNEQFF.

This clonotype occurred many times. This chain connects TRBV7-2 to TRBJ2-5; D remains ambiguous. V gave up 0 bases and J gave up 5 bases, with 10 bases separating them. Germline V CDR1 and CDR2: SGHTA, FQGNSA. This CDR3 spans 14 amino acids. The CDR3 coding sequence is TGTGCCAGCAGCTTAGCGGCTCAGCTGGAGACCCAGTACTTC. This codes for CASSLAAQLETQYF.

This clonotype was observed at least ten times. The chain carries TRBV3-1 and TRBJ2-3, with a weak D call TRBD2 (6 bases). The germline gives CDR1 LGHDT, CDR2 YNNKEL (reference sequence). The CDR3 consists of 16 residues. Trimming removed 5 bases from V and 3 bases from J, with 18 bases in between. The CDR3 DNA reads as TGTGCCAGCAGCGAACTACTCGCAGGGAGGACAGATACGCAGTATTTT. Protein product: CASSELLAGRTDTQYF.

This chain joins TRBV6-5 and TRBJ2-1; 7 bases fit TRBD2. The CDR3 extends over 16 amino acids. Trimming removed 2 bases from V and 6 bases from J; junction bases left unmatched: 10. Germline lookup yields CDR1 MNHEY and CDR2 SVGAGI. The CDR3 coding sequence is TGTGCCAGCAGTTACCGAGCGGGAACGATGCCCAATGAGCAGTTCTTC. This translates into CASSYRAGTMPNEQFF.

This clonotype was found a few times. The chain joins TRBV24-1 to TRBJ1-5, with D uncertain. From germline, CDR1 is KGHDR and CDR2 SFDVKD. Trimming cost V 3 bases and J 0 bases, with 11 bases left between them. The CDR3 runs to 16 residues. The CDR3 coding sequence is TGTGCCACCAGTGATCGGGCAGCTTATAGCAATCAGCCCCAGCATTTT. Its protein is CATSDRAAYSNQPQHF.

This clonotype has at least ten counts. This chain connects TRBV5-1 to TRBJ2-3; D possibly uses TRBD1 or TRBD2 (6 bases each). Germline loops: CDR1 SGHRS, CDR2 YFSETQ. Trimming left V 4 bases short and J 2 bases short, with 14 bases between. The CDR3 is 15 amino acids. The CDR3 DNA reads TGCGCCAGCAGCCTAGTCGGGGGCAACACAGATACGCAGTATTTT. Translating it yields CASSLVGGNTDTQYF.

This clonotype appeared a few times. The chain couples TRBV5-1 to TRBJ1-1; no definite D call. Trimming pared 3 bases from V and 0 bases from J, leaving 12 bases between. Per germline, CDR1 SGHRS and CDR2 YFSETQ. CDR3 length: 15 residues. The CDR3 DNA reads as TGCGCCAGCAGCTACCGGACGGGGATGAACACTGAAGCTTTCTTT. Its protein product is CASSYRTGMNTEAFF.

The gene calls are TRBV7-9 and TRBJ1-2; maybe TRBD1 (6 bases). Germline V gene data show CDR1 as SEHNR and CDR2 as FQNEAQ (reference sequence). V was trimmed by 0 bases and J by 8 bases, leaving 13 bases between them. CDR3 length equals 14 residues. The CDR3 DNA reads as TGTGCCAGCAGCTTAGCCCCGGTGGGGGGCGGCTACACCTTC. It is translated as CASSLAPVGGGYTF.

The rearrangement uses TRBV7-9 and TRBJ2-3, with TRBD1 matching over 7 bases. The germline CDR1 and CDR2 sequences are SEHNR and FQNEAQ (reference sequence). This CDR3 has 15 residues. V lost 4 bases to trimming and J lost 1 base; unmatched junction nucleotides: 5. CDR3 sequence: CASSSDRVGTDTQYF. The CDR3 DNA reads TGTGCCAGCAGCTCTGACAGGGTTGGCACAGATACGCAGTATTTT.

The chain couples TRBV9 to TRBJ2-3; D is unclear. The CDR3 consists of 11 residues. Germline V gene sequence: CDR1 SGDLS, CDR2 YYNGEE. The ends were cut back, 0 bases at V and 6 bases at J, with 2 bases in the middle. The CDR3 loop reads CASSVDDTQYF. CDR3 sequence (DNA): TGTGCCAGCAGCGTAGATGATACGCAGTATTTT.

At least ten counts were recorded for this clonotype. The chain joins TRBV29-1 to TRBJ1-1, with D possibly TRBD1 on 6 matching bases. Trimming removed 1 base from V and 5 bases from J, with 11 bases in between. This CDR3 spans 13 amino acids. The germline CDR1 and CDR2 sequences are SQVTM and ANQGSEA. The CDR3 DNA reads as TGCAGCGTTGAAGGGCTACAGGGAACTGAAGCTTTCTTT. Amino acids: CSVEGLQGTEAFF.

This clonotype has more than one count but fewer than ten. The J gene is TRBJ2-2, the V gene TRBV12-3 or TRBV12-4; no definite D call. Trimming pared 7 bases from V and 1 base from J, leaving 10 bases between. This CDR3 has 14 residues. Here the CDR3 DNA reads TGTGCCAGCAACCCAATTATGAACACCGGGGAGCTGTTTTTT. Translated, it gives CASNPIMNTGELFF.

There are many counts of this clonotype. The chain has TRBV12-3 or TRBV12-4 and TRBJ2-7; 7 positions match TRBD1. The CDR3 has 12 amino acids. V shed 3 bases and J 7 bases; nucleotides not matched to a gene: 3. The DNA of the CDR3 is TGTGCCAGCAGTTTGACAGGGTTTGAGCAGTACTTC. It encodes CASSLTGFEQYF.

Note on this clonotype: This may be a read error: a much more frequent sequence differs by one nucleotide. The chain joins TRBV20-1 to TRBJ2-1, with 11 bases aligning to TRBD2. Germline CDR1 DFQATT, CDR2 SNEGSKA (reference sequence). The CDR3 covers 15 residues. CDR3 nucleotides: TGCAGTGCTGTTAGCGGGAGGGGGTCCTACTATGAGCAGTTCTTC. Translating it yields CSAVSGRGSYYEQFF.

This clonotype was seen a few times. The genes are TRBV19 and TRBJ1-5, with D perhaps TRBD1 (6 bases). The CDR3 consists of 16 residues. The V end was cut by 4 bases, the J end by 0 bases, with 13 bases between. Germline-derived CDR1 and CDR2 are LNHDA and SQIVND (reference sequence). The CDR3 DNA is TGTGCCAGTAGTAGACGGACAGCCGATAGCAATCAGCCCCAGCATTTT. Amino acids: CASSRRTADSNQPQHF. The variable domain in full, with the rest retrieved from reference TRBV19 and TRBJ1-5, is DGGITQSPKYLFRKEGQNVTLSCEQNLNHDAMYWYRQDPGQGLRLIYYSQIVNDFQKGDIAEGYSVSREKKESFPLTVTSAQKNPTAFYLCASSRRTADSNQPQHFGDGTRLSIL.

This clonotype was counted only a few times. The J gene is TRBJ1-2, the V gene TRBV29-1; D uncertain. This CDR3 has 14 residues. Trimming removed 4 bases at V and 4 bases at J, with 16 bases between. Germline values: CDR1 SQVTM, CDR2 ANQGSEA. The CDR3 coding sequence is TGCAGCGTTGTGAGGAACAGCGGATCCTATGGCTACACCTTC. Translating it yields CSVVRNSGSYGYTF.

The rearrangement uses TRBV18 and TRBJ1-1, with D hard to call. The length of the CDR3 is 13 residues. The V and J ends lost 3 bases and 1 base respectively, with 6 bases between them. Germline V CDR1 and CDR2: KGHSH, LQKENI. The CDR3 protein is CASSPTKNTEAFF. DNA of the CDR3: TGTGCCAGCTCACCCACAAAGAACACTGAAGCTTTCTTT.

CDR3 region: CASSVALLRGVTATNEKLFF. The CDR3, as DNA: TGTGCCAGCTCAGTTGCCCTCCTCAGGGGAGTAACTGCAACTAATGAAAAACTGTTTTTT. This chain joins TRBV18 and TRBJ1-4; tentative D call: TRBD1 (6 bases). The ends were cut back, 5 bases at V and 0 bases at J, with 25 bases in the middle. CDR3 size: 20 residues. Germline V gene sequence: CDR1 KGHSH, CDR2 LQKENI. The full variable domain, its missing parts supplied by reference TRBV18 and TRBJ1-4, is NAGVMQNPRHLVRRRGQEARLRCSPMKGHSHVYWYRQLPEEGLKFMVYLQKENIIDESGMPKERFSAEFPKEGPSILRIQQVVRGDSAAYFCASSVALLRGVTATNEKLFFGSGTQLSVL.

This clonotype showed up many times. The chain combines TRBV12-3 or TRBV12-4 with TRBJ2-2; D remains ambiguous. Between the trimmed V and J ends, which lost 4 bases and 7 bases, there was a span of 10 bases. This CDR3 contains 13 residues. The DNA of the CDR3 is TGTGCCAGCAGTTCTAGACCAAGCGGGGAGCTGTTTTTT. Its protein product is CASSSRPSGELFF.